This passage covers 17 T cell receptor beta chains from one sample sequenced in a study of cytotoxic CD8 clonotypes in ibrutinib-treated CLL. Data came from immunoSEQ multiplex PCR; TCRdb stores just in-frame clones and leaves some out. The sample lists around 300,000 clones, about 77% occurring once. The input for sequencing was PBMCs, taken before ibrutinib treatment. Receptors were obtained from a human donor with chronic lymphocytic leukemia.

The rearrangement uses TRBV18 and TRBJ2-7, with D possibly being TRBD1 (6 bases). CDR3 size: 13 residues. V was shortened by 3 bases and J by 6 bases, with 12 bases between the two germline ends. Germline V CDR1 and CDR2: KGHSH, LQKENI. The CDR3 nucleotides are TGTGCCAGCTCACCGGGCAGGGGTTCCGAGCAGTACTTC. Protein product: CASSPGRGSEQYF.

The chain uses TRBV5-5 and TRBJ1-1; D is possibly TRBD1 (5 bases). The CDR3 spans 15 residues. Trimming cost V 0 bases and J 2 bases, with 11 bases left between them. Germline lookup yields CDR1 SGHKS and CDR2 YYEKEE (reference sequence). CDR3 coding DNA: TGTGCCAGCAGCTTGGCAAGACAGACAAACACTGAAGCTTTCTTT. It encodes CASSLARQTNTEAFF.

This clone is a singleton in its sample. This chain uses TRBV15 with TRBJ2-7; 11 bases align to TRBD2. Per germline, CDR1 LNHNV and CDR2 YYDKDF (reference sequence). The CDR3 covers 15 residues. V shed 6 bases, J shed 2 bases, and the junction held 6 bases outside the gene matches. The CDR3: CATRTGLAAPYEQYF. Here the CDR3 DNA reads TGTGCCACCAGGACGGGACTAGCGGCCCCCTACGAGCAGTACTTC.

The genes are TRBV28 and TRBJ1-4; D gene ambiguous. V lost 10 bases and J 4 bases, leaving 10 bases between the germline ends. CDR3 length: 12 amino acids. Germline assignment: CDR1 MDHEN and CDR2 SYDVKM. The DNA of the CDR3 is TGTGCCACCCAGGACGGTAATGAAAAACTGTTTTTT. It codes for CATQDGNEKLFF.

The chain uses TRBV19 and TRBJ2-1, with D possibly being TRBD2 (5 bases). The CDR3 consists of 13 residues. Trimming removed 4 bases at V and 5 bases at J, with 9 bases between. Germline CDR1 is LNHDA and CDR2 is SQIVND (reference sequence). The CDR3 loop is CASSRLGNNEQFF. CDR3 nucleotide sequence: TGTGCCAGTAGTAGACTCGGGAACAATGAGCAGTTCTTC.

This clone has only a few counts. This chain joins TRBV30 and TRBJ1-5; TRBD1 might be the D (5 bases). The CDR3 spans 12 residues. The V end lost 3 bases, the J end lost 5 bases, and 8 bases lay between the germline ends. CDR1 and CDR2 (germline): GTSNPN, SVGIG (reference sequence). For the CDR3, the DNA is TGTGCCTGGAGCGACAGTTATCAGCCCCAGCATTTT. Its translation is CAWSDSYQPQHF. The full variable domain, rest sourced from reference TRBV30 and TRBJ1-5, is SQTIHQWPATLVQPVGSPLSLECTVEGTSNPNLYWYRQAAGRGLQLLFYSVGIGQISSEVPQNLSASRPQDRQFILSSKKLLLSDSGFYLCAWSDSYQPQHFGDGTRLSIL.

This chain uses TRBV6-5 with TRBJ2-7; 8 positions match TRBD2. CDR1 MNHEY and CDR2 SVGAGI come from the germline V gene. V shed 4 bases, J shed 3 bases, and the junction held 5 bases outside the gene matches. The CDR3 consists of 14 residues. This chain's CDR3 is CASSSSGSDYEQYF. CDR3 DNA sequence: TGTGCCAGCAGTTCCAGCGGGAGTGACTACGAGCAGTACTTC.

The gene calls are TRBV5-5 and TRBJ2-7, with unresolved D. The V gene lost 3 bases and the J gene lost 4 bases, with 14 bases spanning the gap. CDR3 length: 14 amino acids. Germline V lookup: CDR1 SGHKS, CDR2 YYEKEE (reference sequence). The CDR3 region is CASSSITDLYEQYF. DNA for the CDR3: TGTGCCAGCAGCTCGATTACCGACTTATACGAGCAGTACTTC.

The chain recombines TRBV4-3 with TRBJ2-2, with a possible D match to TRBD1 (5 bases). The CDR3 contains 16 residues. Germline values: CDR1 LGHNA, CDR2 YSLEER. V was trimmed by 6 bases and J by 3 bases, leaving 17 bases between them. CDR3: CASSSTAGIDTGELFF. CDR3 nucleotide sequence: TGCGCCAGCAGTTCCACTGCAGGGATTGACACCGGGGAGCTGTTTTTT.

The CDR3 DNA is TGTGCCAGTAGTCCGGCAGGGAAGGAATACAATGAGCAGTTCTTC. It codes for CASSPAGKEYNEQFF. The gene calls are TRBV19 and TRBJ2-1; a possible D gene is TRBD1 (5 bases). The CDR3 is made up of 15 amino acids. Germline V gives CDR1 LNHDA, CDR2 SQIVND (reference sequence). Deletions cut 5 bases from V and 4 bases from J, with 15 bases between.

This rearrangement joins TRBV19 to TRBJ2-7; the match to TRBD1 covers 7 bases. This CDR3 contains 15 residues. The trim removed 4 bases at V and 3 bases at J, leaving 9 bases unmatched. Per the germline V gene, CDR1 is LNHDA and CDR2 is SQIVND (reference sequence). In nucleotides, the CDR3 is TGTGCCAGTAGTACTCGGACAGGAGATTACTACGAGCAGTACTTC. Its translation is CASSTRTGDYYEQYF.

The genes are TRBV15 and TRBJ2-2, with unresolved D. Germline V gives CDR1 LNHNV, CDR2 YYDKDF (reference sequence). The CDR3 length is 15 residues. V dropped 6 bases and J dropped 5 bases, with 16 bases sitting between them. The CDR3 loop is CATSAWGSETGELFF. The CDR3 DNA follows: TGTGCCACCAGTGCGTGGGGAAGTGAGACCGGGGAGCTGTTTTTT.

The CDR3 DNA reads as TGTGCCAGCAGCTTAGACGGGACAAACGGCAATGAGCAGTTCTTC. Amino acid sequence: CASSLDGTNGNEQFF. This rearrangement joins TRBV7-9 to TRBJ2-1, with D tentatively TRBD1 (6 bases). CDR3 length equals 15 residues. The V end was cut by 1 base, the J end by 6 bases, with 13 bases between. Germline V lookup: CDR1 SEHNR, CDR2 FQNEAQ (reference sequence).

This chain connects TRBV5-4 to TRBJ2-7; no definite D call. The CDR3 is 16 residues long. Germline assignment: CDR1 SGHNT and CDR2 YYREEE (reference sequence). V lost 0 bases and J lost 6, with 19 bases in between. The CDR3, as DNA: TGTGCCAGCAGCTTGGATGGTCCTACCCTTAATTCCGAGCAGTACTTC. The encoded protein is CASSLDGPTLNSEQYF.

The J gene is TRBJ2-7, the V gene TRBV23-1, with D perhaps matching TRBD2 (5 bases). TRBV23-1 is an ORF for which the function is uncertain. The CDR3 runs 14 residues. The ends were cut back, 3 bases at V and 4 bases at J, with 13 bases in the middle. CDR3 in DNA: TGCGCCAGCAGTCACCTACAGCGGAATTACGAGCAGTACTTC. Encoded protein: CASSHLQRNYEQYF.

The chain combines TRBV18 with TRBJ2-1; no clear D. V gave up 5 bases and J gave up 2 bases, with 16 bases separating them. Looked up from germline, CDR1 is KGHSH and CDR2 is LQKENI. CDR3 length equals 16 residues. The CDR3 coding sequence is TGTGCCAGCTCAAAAGTAGGCTTTGGGGCCTACAATGAGCAGTTCTTC. Protein product: CASSKVGFGAYNEQFF.

The gene calls are TRBV5-1 and TRBJ2-2; 14 bases line up with TRBD2. The CDR3 loop spans 17 amino acids. CDR1 and CDR2 (germline): SGHRS, YFSETQ. V lost 1 base and J lost 6; bases outside the gene matches: 5. CDR3 DNA sequence: TGCGCCAGCAGCTTGCTGGGACTAGCGGGAGTTTCCGGGGAGCTGTTTTTT. This codes for CASSLLGLAGVSGELFF.